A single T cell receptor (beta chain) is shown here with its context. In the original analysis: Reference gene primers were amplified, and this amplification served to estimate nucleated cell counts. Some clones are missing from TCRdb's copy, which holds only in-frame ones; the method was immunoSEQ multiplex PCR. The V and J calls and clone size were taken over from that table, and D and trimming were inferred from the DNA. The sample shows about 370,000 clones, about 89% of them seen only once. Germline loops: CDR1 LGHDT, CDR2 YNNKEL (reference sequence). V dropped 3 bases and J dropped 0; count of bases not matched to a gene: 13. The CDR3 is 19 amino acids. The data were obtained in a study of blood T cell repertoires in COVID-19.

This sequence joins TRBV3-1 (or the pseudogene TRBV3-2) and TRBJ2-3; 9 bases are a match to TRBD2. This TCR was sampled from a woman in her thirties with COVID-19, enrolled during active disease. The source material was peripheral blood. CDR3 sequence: CASSQDLAGNPTSTDTQYF. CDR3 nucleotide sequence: TGTGCCAGCAGCCAGGACCTAGCGGGAAATCCCACTAGCACAGATACGCAGTATTTT.